These 10 T cell receptor beta chains came from one sample sequenced in a study of T and B cells in COVID-19 patients. BIOMED2 TRB-A/B primer pools were used in multiplex TRB PCR. TCRdb re-derived calls from the multiplex PCR reads in MiXCR, one entry per CDR3 protein. Of several thousand distinct CDR3 sequences in the sample, over 25% were seen once. TRB was amplified from around 230-520 ng of blood genomic DNA. The sequencing sample was made of blood. Receptor source: a human donor with active COVID-19.

The chain combines TRBV29-1 with TRBJ2-7; possible D gene TRBD1, 5 bases. Trimming took 3 bases from V and 0 from J, leaving 6 bases between them. CDR1 is SQVTM and CDR2 is ANQGSEA in the germline V gene. This CDR3 comprises 12 residues. Here the CDR3 reads CSVDRASYEQYF. CDR3 DNA sequence: TGCAGCGTTGACAGGGCCTCCTACGAGCAGTACTTC.

By share, this clonotype ranks as medium-sized. The V and J genes are TRBV6-5 and TRBJ2-2; 8 bases match TRBD1. This CDR3 has 18 amino acids. V lost 6 bases to trimming and J lost 4 bases; unmatched junction nucleotides: 16. From germline, CDR1 is MNHEY and CDR2 SVGAGI. CDR3 coding DNA: TGTGCCAGCAGCCACGACAGGGGAAGCAGGGAGATCACCGGGGAGCTGTTTTTT. It encodes CASSHDRGSREITGELFF.

The CDR3 sequence: CASSQESRREQFF. Written as DNA, the CDR3 is TGTGCCAGCAGCCAAGAGTCTCGAAGGGAGCAGTTCTTC. The chain couples TRBV4-2 to TRBJ2-1; D gene ambiguous. This CDR3 has 13 amino acids. The ends were cut back, 0 bases at V and 10 bases at J, with 10 bases in the middle. Germline V lookup: CDR1 LGHNA, CDR2 YNFKEQ.

The chain is built from TRBV10-3 and TRBJ2-7; D remains ambiguous. The CDR3 totals 14 residues. Trimming took 3 bases from V and 0 from J, leaving 9 bases between them. Per the germline V gene, CDR1 is ENHRY and CDR2 is SYGVKD. The CDR3 is CAISDSGRSYEQYF. The CDR3 nucleotides read TGTGCCATCAGTGATAGTGGACGCTCCTACGAGCAGTACTTC.

The chain links TRBV20-1 to TRBJ2-7; 9 positions agree with TRBD2. The V gene end was trimmed by 2 bases and the J gene end by 4 bases; junction bases not matched to a gene: 3. Germline assignment: CDR1 DFQATT and CDR2 SNEGSKA (reference sequence). The CDR3 totals 13 residues. In nucleotides, the CDR3 is TGCAGTGCTAGAAAGACTAGCGGATACGAGCAGTACTTC. Its protein product is CSARKTSGYEQYF.

Within the sample, this clonotype is medium-sized. The V and J genes are TRBV6-5 and TRBJ2-7; TRBD2 is a possible D gene (7 bases). This CDR3 comprises 14 residues. Trimming removed 11 bases at V and 2 bases at J, with 19 bases between. Germline V gives CDR1 MNHEY, CDR2 SVGAGI. CDR3 amino acids: CASAGARPTYEQYF. The CDR3, as DNA: TGTGCCTCCGCGGGGGCACGACCCACCTACGAGCAGTACTTC.

A few counts support this clonotype. V is TRBV6-1 and J is TRBJ1-5; D is unresolved. Per germline, CDR1 MNHNS and CDR2 SASEGT. V was shortened by 3 bases and J by 1 base, with 4 bases between the two germline ends. The CDR3 has 13 amino acids. This chain's CDR3 is CASSEVSNQPQHF. CDR3 in DNA: TGTGCCAGCAGTGAGGTCAGCAATCAGCCCCAGCATTTT.

On this clonotype itself: A much larger clone sits a single nucleotide away, making a read error possible. V is TRBV19 and J is TRBJ1-5, with a possible D match to TRBD1 (6 bases). The J call is in doubt because the DNA end fits TRBJ2-3 better. CDR1 is LNHDA and CDR2 is SQIVND in the germline V gene (reference sequence). The CDR3 has 15 residues. This chain's CDR3 is CASSIARDKYQPQYF. CDR3 nucleotides: TGTGCCAGTAGTATCGCCCGGGACAAGTATCAGCCCCAGTATTTT.

This clonotype was detected only a few times. The J gene is TRBJ2-2, the V gene TRBV4-2; D might be TRBD1 (7 bases). This CDR3 is built from 19 residues. V dropped 1 base and J dropped 2 bases, with 20 bases sitting between them. Germline V CDR1 and CDR2: LGHNA, YNFKEQ. CDR3: CASSQVKSSRGENTGELFF. CDR3 DNA sequence: TGTGCCAGCAGCCAAGTAAAATCTTCCAGGGGGGAAAACACCGGGGAGCTGTTTTTT.

This clonotype is termed medium-sized. This chain links TRBV27 with TRBJ1-2; TRBD1 is a possible D gene (5 bases). Germline values: CDR1 MNHEY, CDR2 SMNVEV (reference sequence). V dropped 8 bases and J dropped 3 bases, with 19 bases sitting between them. The CDR3 extends over 15 amino acids. This CDR3 is CASGMGPGTDYGYTF. The DNA of the CDR3 is TGTGCCAGCGGAATGGGGCCGGGGACTGACTATGGCTACACCTTC.